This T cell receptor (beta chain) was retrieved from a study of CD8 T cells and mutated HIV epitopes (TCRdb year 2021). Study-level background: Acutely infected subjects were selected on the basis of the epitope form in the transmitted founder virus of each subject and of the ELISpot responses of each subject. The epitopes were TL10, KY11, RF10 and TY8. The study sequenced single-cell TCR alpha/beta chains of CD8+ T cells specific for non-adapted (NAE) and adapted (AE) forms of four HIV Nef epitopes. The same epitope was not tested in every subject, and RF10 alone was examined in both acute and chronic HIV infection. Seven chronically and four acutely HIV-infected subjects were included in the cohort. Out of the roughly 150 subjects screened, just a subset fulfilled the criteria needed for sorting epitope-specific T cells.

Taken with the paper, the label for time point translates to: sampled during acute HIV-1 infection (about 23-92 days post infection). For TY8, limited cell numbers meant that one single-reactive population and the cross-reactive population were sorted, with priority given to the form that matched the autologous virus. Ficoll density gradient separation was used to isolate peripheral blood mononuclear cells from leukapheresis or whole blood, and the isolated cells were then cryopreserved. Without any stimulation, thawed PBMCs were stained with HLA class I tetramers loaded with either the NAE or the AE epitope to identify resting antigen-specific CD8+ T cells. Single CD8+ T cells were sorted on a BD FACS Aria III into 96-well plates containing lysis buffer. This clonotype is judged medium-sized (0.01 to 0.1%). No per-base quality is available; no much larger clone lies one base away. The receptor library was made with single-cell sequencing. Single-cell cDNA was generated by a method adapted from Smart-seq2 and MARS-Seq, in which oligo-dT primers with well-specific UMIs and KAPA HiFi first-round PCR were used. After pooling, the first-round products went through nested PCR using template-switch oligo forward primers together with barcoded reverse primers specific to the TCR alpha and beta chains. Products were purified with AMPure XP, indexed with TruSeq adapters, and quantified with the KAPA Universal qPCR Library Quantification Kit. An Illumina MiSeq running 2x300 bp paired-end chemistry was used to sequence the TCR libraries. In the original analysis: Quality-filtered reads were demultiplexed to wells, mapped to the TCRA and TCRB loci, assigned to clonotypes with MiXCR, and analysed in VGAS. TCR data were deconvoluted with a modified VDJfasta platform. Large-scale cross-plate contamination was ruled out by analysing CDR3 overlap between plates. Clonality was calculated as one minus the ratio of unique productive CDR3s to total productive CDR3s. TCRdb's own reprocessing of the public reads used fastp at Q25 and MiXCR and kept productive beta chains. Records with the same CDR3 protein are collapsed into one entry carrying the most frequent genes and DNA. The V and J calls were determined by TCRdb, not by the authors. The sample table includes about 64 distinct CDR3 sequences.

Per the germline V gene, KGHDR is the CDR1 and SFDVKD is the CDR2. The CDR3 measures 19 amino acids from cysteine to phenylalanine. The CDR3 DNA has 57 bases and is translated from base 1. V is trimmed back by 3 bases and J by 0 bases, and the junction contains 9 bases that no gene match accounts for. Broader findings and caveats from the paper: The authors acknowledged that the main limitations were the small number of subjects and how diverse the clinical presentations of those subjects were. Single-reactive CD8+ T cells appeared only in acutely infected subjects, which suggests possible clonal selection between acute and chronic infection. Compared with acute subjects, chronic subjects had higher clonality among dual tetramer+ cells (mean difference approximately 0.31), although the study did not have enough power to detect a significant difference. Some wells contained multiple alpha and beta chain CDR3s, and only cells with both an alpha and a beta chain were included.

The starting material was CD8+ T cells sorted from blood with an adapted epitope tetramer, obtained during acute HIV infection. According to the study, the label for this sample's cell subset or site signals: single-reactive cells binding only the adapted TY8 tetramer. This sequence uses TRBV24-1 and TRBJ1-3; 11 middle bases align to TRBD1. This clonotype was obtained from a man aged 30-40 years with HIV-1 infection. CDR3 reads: CATSDPTGQGDVSGNTIYF. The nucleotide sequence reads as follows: TGTGCCACCAGTGATCCGACGGGACAGGGGGACGTCTCTGGAAACACCATATATTTT.